This T cell receptor (beta chain) is from a study of blood T cells in healthy people across ages. Total RNA extraction produced at least 5 micrograms (per sample) for the study. As regards this clonotype: No antigen is known for it.

Germline V CDR1 and CDR2: LNHDA, SQIVND (reference sequence). The CDR3 runs 17 residues. Trimming took 0 bases from V and 0 from J, leaving 9 bases between them. For the second PCR, which ran for about 7 to 11 cycles, a sample-barcoded 5' primer and a J-beta primer mix were used. TCRdb analysed the 5' RACE reads with MiXCR anew, one entry per CDR3 protein. The sample contains some 1.5 million distinct CDR3 sequences, roughly 43% of which appear only once. Study findings and constraints: Whereas aged donors had fewer naive CD4+ cells, long-lived donors had more of them and higher diversity.

This receptor was taken from a young woman in good health. The sequenced sample was blood. The rearrangement joins TRBV19 to TRBJ2-6; D remains unclear. CDR3 nucleotide sequence: TGTGCCAGTAGTATAGATCTAAGGAGCTCTGGGGCCAACGTCCTGACTTTC. Translating gives CASSIDLRSSGANVLTF.